The clone carrying this T cell receptor (beta chain) has a count of ten or more. These data are taken from a study of T cells in Graves' hyperthyroidism and ophthalmopathy. V lost 10 bases and J 6 bases, leaving 20 bases between the germline ends. This CDR3 is 14 amino acids long. Germline-derived CDR1 and CDR2 are SNHLY and FYNNEI. Amplified TCR beta CDR3 regions came from RNA transcripts. First-round RT-PCR targeting the TCR CDR3 was performed with the HTBI primer set. TCRdb called the multiplex PCR reads again in MiXCR, with one record for every CDR3 protein. The table has 220,000 or so distinct CDR3 sequences, over 15% seen once.

The chain has TRBV2 and TRBJ2-3; weak D call: TRBD1 (6 bases). The sample consisted of blood. The TCR originated in a woman under 30 with Graves' ophthalmopathy. In DNA form, the CDR3 reads TGTGCCACCCTGGGCAGGGGAAGAGGCGATACGCAGTATTTT. Its translation is CATLGRGRGDTQYF.